These T cell receptor beta chains were read from a single sample in a study of shared clonotypes between healthy human individuals. The assay was immunoSEQ multiplex PCR, and TCRdb's table has in-frame clones only and misses some. Counted here are 2,500,000 or so clones, roughly 92% occurring once; the ten biggest clones make up about 0.13%. Sequencing was performed on naive CD4+ T cells sorted from blood. The receptors shown here come from a man between 18 and 29 years old in good health. Both conserved end residues are part of each CDR3. Each record gives: CDR3 DNA, CDR3 protein, CDR3 length, V gene, J gene, D gene, clone size. D genes are given only for firm matches. Size is stated for part of the rows, as once, few or many counts, or as a class when the clone is expanded.

CDR3 DNA: TGTGCCAGCTCACCTTGGGACAGGGGACATGGCTACACCTTC
CDR3 protein: CASSPWDRGHGYTF
CDR3 length: 14
V gene: TRBV18
J gene: TRBJ1-2
D gene: TRBD1
clone size: few

CDR3 DNA: TGTGCCAGCAGCGGGGGACAGGGGTCTTTCCTCTCTGGAAACACCATATATTTT
CDR3 protein: CASSGGQGSFLSGNTIYF
CDR3 length: 18
V gene: TRBV5-4
J gene: TRBJ1-3
D gene: TRBD1
clone size: once

CDR3 DNA: TGTGCCAGCAGCAAAGAACGGGGACTGGATCCGAGGGGGTATGGCTACACCTTC
CDR3 protein: CASSKERGLDPRGYGYTF
CDR3 length: 18
V gene: TRBV21-1
J gene: TRBJ1-2
D gene: NA
clone size: NA

CDR3 DNA: TGTGCCAGCAGTGGGGCCGGGACAGGGGGGACTGAAGCTTTCTTT
CDR3 protein: CASSGAGTGGTEAFF
CDR3 length: 15
V gene: TRBV28
J gene: TRBJ1-1
D gene: TRBD1
clone size: NA

CDR3 DNA: TGTGCCAGCAGTTTATCGCGGGCAGGGCCCGTGGACTTC
CDR3 protein: CASSLSRAGPVDF
CDR3 length: 13
V gene: TRBV27
J gene: TRBJ2-4
D gene: NA
clone size: NA

CDR3 DNA: TGTGCCAGCAGCCAAGACGGGCGGCAGCCCCAGCATTTT
CDR3 protein: CASSQDGRQPQHF
CDR3 length: 13
V gene: TRBV9
J gene: TRBJ1-5
D gene: NA
clone size: NA

CDR3 DNA: TGTGCCAGCAGCTTAGATTTGGCGGGGGCCACAGATACGCAGTATTTT
CDR3 protein: CASSLDLAGATDTQYF
CDR3 length: 16
V gene: TRBV11-2
J gene: TRBJ2-3
D gene: NA
clone size: NA

CDR3 DNA: TGCGCCAGCAGCCGACCGGGACAGGTTTACGAGCAGTACTTC
CDR3 protein: CASSRPGQVYEQYF
CDR3 length: 14
V gene: TRBV4-1
J gene: TRBJ2-7
D gene: TRBD1
clone size: NA

CDR3 DNA: TGTGCCAGCAGCGTAGGTGAGACGGCATATTCACCCCTCCACTTT
CDR3 protein: CASSVGETAYSPLHF
CDR3 length: 15
V gene: TRBV9
J gene: TRBJ1-6
D gene: NA
clone size: NA

CDR3 DNA: TGTGCCAGCAGCTACCAGGGGACCACCGGGGAGCTGTTTTTT
CDR3 protein: CASSYQGTTGELFF
CDR3 length: 14
V gene: TRBV7-3
J gene: TRBJ2-2
D gene: NA
clone size: NA

CDR3 DNA: TGCGCCAGCACAGACACGAGCACCGGGGAGCTGTTTTTT
CDR3 protein: CASTDTSTGELFF
CDR3 length: 13
V gene: TRBV10-1
J gene: TRBJ2-2
D gene: NA
clone size: NA

CDR3 DNA: TGTGCCAGCTCACAGGGACAGGGGGATCAGCCCCAGCATTTT
CDR3 protein: CASSQGQGDQPQHF
CDR3 length: 14
V gene: TRBV18
J gene: TRBJ1-5
D gene: TRBD1
clone size: NA

CDR3 DNA: TGTGCCAGCCAACCGGGACAGGGCTTCTATAATTCACCCCTCCACTTT
CDR3 protein: CASQPGQGFYNSPLHF
CDR3 length: 16
V gene: TRBV27
J gene: TRBJ1-6
D gene: TRBD1
clone size: NA

CDR3 DNA: TGTGCCAGCAGCGAACAGGGTACAGGTGAAAAACTGTTTTTT
CDR3 protein: CASSEQGTGEKLFF
CDR3 length: 14
V gene: TRBV6-5
J gene: TRBJ1-4
D gene: NA
clone size: NA

CDR3 DNA: TGTGCCAGCAGCTCCGGGACATCAACTAATGAAAAACTGTTTTTT
CDR3 protein: CASSSGTSTNEKLFF
CDR3 length: 15
V gene: TRBV11-2
J gene: TRBJ1-4
D gene: NA
clone size: NA

CDR3 DNA: TGTGCCAGCAAACAGGAGTCCTACGAGCAGTACTTC
CDR3 protein: CASKQESYEQYF
CDR3 length: 12
V gene: TRBV2
J gene: TRBJ2-7
D gene: NA
clone size: NA

CDR3 DNA: TGTGCCAGCAGCGTGAGTTTAGGGAATGAAAAACTGTTTTTT
CDR3 protein: CASSVSLGNEKLFF
CDR3 length: 14
V gene: TRBV11-2
J gene: TRBJ1-4
D gene: NA
clone size: NA

CDR3 DNA: TGTGCCAGCAGCCAGAAATGGGTCAGGGGCACTGAAGCTTTCTTT
CDR3 protein: CASSQKWVRGTEAFF
CDR3 length: 15
V gene: TRBV6-4
J gene: TRBJ1-1
D gene: NA
clone size: once

CDR3 DNA: TGTGCCAGCAGCCCTCGACTAGGTAGCACAGATACGCAGTATTTT
CDR3 protein: CASSPRLGSTDTQYF
CDR3 length: 15
V gene: TRBV9
J gene: TRBJ2-3
D gene: NA
clone size: NA

CDR3 DNA: TGTGCCAGCAACCTAAACGGGGATAACTATGGCTACACCTTC
CDR3 protein: CASNLNGDNYGYTF
CDR3 length: 14
V gene: TRBV9
J gene: TRBJ1-2
D gene: NA
clone size: NA

CDR3 DNA: TGTGCCAGTAGTCCTCGGGACCGAGCCATGAACACTGAAGCTTTCTTT
CDR3 protein: CASSPRDRAMNTEAFF
CDR3 length: 16
V gene: TRBV19
J gene: TRBJ1-1
D gene: NA
clone size: NA

CDR3 DNA: TGCGCCAGCAGCTTGTTAGGGGCCGATACCAAAAACATTCAGTACTTC
CDR3 protein: CASSLLGADTKNIQYF
CDR3 length: 16
V gene: TRBV5-1
J gene: TRBJ2-4
D gene: NA
clone size: NA

CDR3 DNA: TGCGCCAGCAGTGACGGTGTAGGGGTGCTTCCCCAGTACTTC
CDR3 protein: CASSDGVGVLPQYF
CDR3 length: 14
V gene: TRBV10-2
J gene: TRBJ2-5
D gene: NA
clone size: NA

CDR3 DNA: TGTGCCAGCAGGAGGGGAGATCCGAATTCACCCCTCCACTTT
CDR3 protein: CASRRGDPNSPLHF
CDR3 length: 14
V gene: TRBV6-5
J gene: TRBJ1-6
D gene: NA
clone size: NA

CDR3 DNA: TGTGCCAGCAGCTTGGGTGCAGGGCAAGGCGTAGCTTTCTTT
CDR3 protein: CASSLGAGQGVAFF
CDR3 length: 14
V gene: TRBV5-4
J gene: TRBJ1-1
D gene: NA
clone size: NA

CDR3 DNA: TGTGCCAGCAGTTGGGGGGACAGTGAAGCTTTCTTT
CDR3 protein: CASSWGDSEAFF
CDR3 length: 12
V gene: TRBV6-6
J gene: TRBJ1-1
D gene: TRBD1
clone size: few

CDR3 DNA: TGTGCCAGCAGTTCGCGACAGGGGGGTGGGAAAAAACTGTTTTTT
CDR3 protein: CASSSRQGGGKKLFF
CDR3 length: 15
V gene: TRBV27
J gene: TRBJ1-4
D gene: TRBD1
clone size: NA

CDR3 DNA: TGTGCCTGGAGTGCTTCAGGGTACAATCAGCCCCAGCATTTT
CDR3 protein: CAWSASGYNQPQHF
CDR3 length: 14
V gene: TRBV30
J gene: TRBJ1-5
D gene: NA
clone size: NA

CDR3 DNA: TGTGCCAGCAGTTCTACAGGGACTGGGGCCAACGTCCTGACTTTC
CDR3 protein: CASSSTGTGANVLTF
CDR3 length: 15
V gene: TRBV28
J gene: TRBJ2-6
D gene: NA
clone size: NA

CDR3 DNA: TGTGCCAGCACCCCCGGACAGGGTGAAACCTACGAGCAGTACTTC
CDR3 protein: CASTPGQGETYEQYF
CDR3 length: 15
V gene: TRBV5-4
J gene: TRBJ2-7
D gene: TRBD1
clone size: NA

CDR3 DNA: TGTGCCAGCTCACCAGGGGCTTCAGCTAATGAAAAACTGTTTTTT
CDR3 protein: CASSPGASANEKLFF
CDR3 length: 15
V gene: TRBV18
J gene: TRBJ1-4
D gene: NA
clone size: NA

CDR3 DNA: TGTGCCAGCAGCTTGGCTGGACTGAACACTGAAGCTTTCTTT
CDR3 protein: CASSLAGLNTEAFF
CDR3 length: 14
V gene: TRBV7-2
J gene: TRBJ1-1
D gene: NA
clone size: NA

CDR3 DNA: TGTGCCAGCAGCGCTATGGGACCGCCCATCTACAATGAGCAGTTCTTC
CDR3 protein: CASSAMGPPIYNEQFF
CDR3 length: 16
V gene: TRBV2
J gene: TRBJ2-1
D gene: NA
clone size: NA

CDR3 DNA: TGTGCCAGCAGTTTTAGTATCATAGCCAAAAACATTCAGTACTTC
CDR3 protein: CASSFSIIAKNIQYF
CDR3 length: 15
V gene: TRBV27
J gene: TRBJ2-4
D gene: NA
clone size: NA

CDR3 DNA: TGTGCCAGCAGAAAACAGGGAGACAAAAACATTCAGTACTTC
CDR3 protein: CASRKQGDKNIQYF
CDR3 length: 14
V gene: TRBV6-1
J gene: TRBJ2-4
D gene: NA
clone size: NA

CDR3 DNA: TGTGCCAGCAGCCGACAGGACGATCAGCCCCAGCATTTT
CDR3 protein: CASSRQDDQPQHF
CDR3 length: 13
V gene: TRBV6-6
J gene: TRBJ1-5
D gene: NA
clone size: NA

CDR3 DNA: TGTGCCGGAATAGGGTTCTCTGGGGCCAACGTCCTGACTTTC
CDR3 protein: CAGIGFSGANVLTF
CDR3 length: 14
V gene: TRBV30
J gene: TRBJ2-6
D gene: NA
clone size: NA

CDR3 DNA: TGTGCCAGCAGCCCGCTGGCAGGGGCTGGAAACACCATATATTTT
CDR3 protein: CASSPLAGAGNTIYF
CDR3 length: 15
V gene: TRBV5-6
J gene: TRBJ1-3
D gene: NA
clone size: NA

CDR3 DNA: TGCGCCAGCAGCTTGCTTGCTAGCGGGAGGGATGAGCAGTTCTTC
CDR3 protein: CASSLLASGRDEQFF
CDR3 length: 15
V gene: TRBV5-1
J gene: TRBJ2-1
D gene: TRBD2
clone size: once

CDR3 DNA: TGTGCCAGCAGCAGCTGGGGCCTAGCGGGGGAAAAGGAGCAGTTCTTC
CDR3 protein: CASSSWGLAGEKEQFF
CDR3 length: 16
V gene: TRBV5-6
J gene: TRBJ2-1
D gene: TRBD2
clone size: NA

CDR3 DNA: TGCGCCAGCAGCTCCCCGGGACTAGCGGGGGTTAACACCGGGGAGCTGTTTTTT
CDR3 protein: CASSSPGLAGVNTGELFF
CDR3 length: 18
V gene: TRBV5-1
J gene: TRBJ2-2
D gene: TRBD2
clone size: once

CDR3 DNA: TGTGCCAGCACCCAAAGAGCGGACAAAAACATTCAGTACTTC
CDR3 protein: CASTQRADKNIQYF
CDR3 length: 14
V gene: TRBV7-2
J gene: TRBJ2-4
D gene: NA
clone size: NA

CDR3 DNA: TGTGCCAGCAGCTTCTTTAGCGGGAGTGGCGCCGGGGAGCTGTTTTTT
CDR3 protein: CASSFFSGSGAGELFF
CDR3 length: 16
V gene: TRBV7-2
J gene: TRBJ2-2
D gene: TRBD2
clone size: NA

CDR3 DNA: TGCGCCAGCACCGCCTTCACGGGTCGGCAGGGGAGCAGCGAGCAGTACTTC
CDR3 protein: CASTAFTGRQGSSEQYF
CDR3 length: 17
V gene: TRBV10-1
J gene: TRBJ2-7
D gene: NA
clone size: NA

CDR3 DNA: TGTGCCAGCAGCAACCCGACACCAAAAAGAAACTATGGCTACACCTTC
CDR3 protein: CASSNPTPKRNYGYTF
CDR3 length: 16
V gene: TRBV21-1
J gene: TRBJ1-2
D gene: NA
clone size: once

CDR3 DNA: TGTGCCAGCAGTGGACCTAACAGCGGCTACTCTGGAAACACCATATATTTT
CDR3 protein: CASSGPNSGYSGNTIYF
CDR3 length: 17
V gene: TRBV28
J gene: TRBJ1-3
D gene: NA
clone size: NA